The sequence of this T cell receptor beta chain was determined in a study of T cell responses to AZD1222 COVID-19 vaccine. The CDR3 is 13 residues long. V was shortened by 4 bases and J by 0 bases, with 7 bases between the two germline ends. Germline V gives CDR1 LGHDT, CDR2 YNNKEL (reference sequence). The table came from immunoSEQ multiplex PCR; TCRdb's copy has only in-frame clones and leaves some out. This sample has about 180,000 clones; about 90% occur once, and the top ten carry approximately 10%. This sequence was found in an adult who received the AZD1222 COVID-19 vaccine. The chain has TRBV3-1 (or the pseudogene TRBV3-2) and TRBJ2-7; D unresolved. Sequencing was performed on peripheral blood, taken 28 days after the second AZD1222 dose. Written as DNA, the CDR3 is TGTGCCAGCAGCCGGGGTCTCTCCTACGAGCAGTACTTC. Its protein is CASSRGLSYEQYF.